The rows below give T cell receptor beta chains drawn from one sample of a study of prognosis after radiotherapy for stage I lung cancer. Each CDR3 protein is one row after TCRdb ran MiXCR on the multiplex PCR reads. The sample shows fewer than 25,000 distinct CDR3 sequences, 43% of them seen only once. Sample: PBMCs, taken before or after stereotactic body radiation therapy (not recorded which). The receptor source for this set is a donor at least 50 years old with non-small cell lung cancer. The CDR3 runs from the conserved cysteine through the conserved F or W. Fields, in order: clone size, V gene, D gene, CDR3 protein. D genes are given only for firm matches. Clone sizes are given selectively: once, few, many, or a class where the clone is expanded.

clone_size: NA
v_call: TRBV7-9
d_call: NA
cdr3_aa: CASSLGTAYNEQFF

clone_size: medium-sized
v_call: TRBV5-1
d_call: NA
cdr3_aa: CASSPGLRDSGNTIYF

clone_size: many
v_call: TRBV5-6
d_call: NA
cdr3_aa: CASSPGWEIYNEQFF

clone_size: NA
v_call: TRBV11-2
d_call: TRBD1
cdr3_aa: CASSLSARDRVDEQFF

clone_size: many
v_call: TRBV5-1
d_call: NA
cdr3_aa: CASSLSRMTSTDTQYF

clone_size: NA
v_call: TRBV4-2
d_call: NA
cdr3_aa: CASSQDRVGAEGYTF

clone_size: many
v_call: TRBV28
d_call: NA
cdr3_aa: CASSLGRNNEQFF

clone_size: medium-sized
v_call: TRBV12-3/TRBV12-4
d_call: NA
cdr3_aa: CASSYRTGVADTQYF

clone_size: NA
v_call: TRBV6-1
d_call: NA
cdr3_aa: CASSGSSYDQYF

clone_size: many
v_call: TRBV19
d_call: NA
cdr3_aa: CASKAGHQPQHF

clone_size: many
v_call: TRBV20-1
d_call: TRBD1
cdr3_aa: CSAQSGTGGLEAFF

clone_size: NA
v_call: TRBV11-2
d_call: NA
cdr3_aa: CASSLEIQGGGNYGYTF

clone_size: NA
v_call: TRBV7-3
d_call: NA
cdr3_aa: CASSLGPSGSIYNEQFF

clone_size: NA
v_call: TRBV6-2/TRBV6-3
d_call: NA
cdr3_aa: CASSEGRLGPGYVYTF

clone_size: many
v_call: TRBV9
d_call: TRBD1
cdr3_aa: CASTPTGASDGYTF

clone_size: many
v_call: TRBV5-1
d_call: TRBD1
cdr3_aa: CASRLGTGPSYEQYF

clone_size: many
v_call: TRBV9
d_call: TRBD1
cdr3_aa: CASSAGQVYGYTF

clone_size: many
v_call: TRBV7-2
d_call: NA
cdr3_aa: CASSLNTGNEKLFF

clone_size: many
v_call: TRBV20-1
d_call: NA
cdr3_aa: CSAIMASRTNSPLHF

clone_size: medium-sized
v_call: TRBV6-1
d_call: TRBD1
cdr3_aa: CASGQAYEQYF

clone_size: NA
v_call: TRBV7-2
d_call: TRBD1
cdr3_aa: CASSLEALGRGPEVSPLHF

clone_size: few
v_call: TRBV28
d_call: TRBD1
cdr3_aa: CASSLVYTWDREAGGGSYNEQFF

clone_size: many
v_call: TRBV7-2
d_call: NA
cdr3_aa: CASSLAVRTHYGYTF

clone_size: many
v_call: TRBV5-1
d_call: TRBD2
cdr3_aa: CASSSGGRGDTQYF

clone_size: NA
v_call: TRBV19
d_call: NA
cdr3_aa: CASSINRGYGYTF

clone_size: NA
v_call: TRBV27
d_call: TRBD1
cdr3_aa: CASSLSGNRGAYEQYF

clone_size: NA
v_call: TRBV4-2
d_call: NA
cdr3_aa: CASSLDQGAGELFF

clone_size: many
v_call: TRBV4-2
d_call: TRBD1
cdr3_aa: CASSRETGVKNTIYF

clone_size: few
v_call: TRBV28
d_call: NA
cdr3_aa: CASSRGGHSIGYTF

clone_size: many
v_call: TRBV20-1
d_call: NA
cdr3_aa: CSARDDRTKPQETQYF

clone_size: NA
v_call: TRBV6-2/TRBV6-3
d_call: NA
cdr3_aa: CASRPAQGRGSNQPQYF

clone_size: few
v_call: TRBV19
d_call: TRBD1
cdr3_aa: CASRAGQGPYEQYF

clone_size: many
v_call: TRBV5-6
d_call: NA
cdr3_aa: CASSSQGISYEQYF

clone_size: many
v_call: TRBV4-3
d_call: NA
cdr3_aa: CASSQALSRDSYEQYF

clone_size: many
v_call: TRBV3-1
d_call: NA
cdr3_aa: CASSFGRRGNTIYF

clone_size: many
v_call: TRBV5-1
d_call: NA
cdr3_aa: CASSVSAGIGTEAFF

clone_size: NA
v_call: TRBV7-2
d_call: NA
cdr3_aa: CASSQGGGAYTEAFF

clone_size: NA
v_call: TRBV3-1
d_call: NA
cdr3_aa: CASSQARELFF

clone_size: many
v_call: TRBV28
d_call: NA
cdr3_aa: CASSSSRTNYGYTF

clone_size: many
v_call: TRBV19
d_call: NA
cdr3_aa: CASNSGVWDIQYF

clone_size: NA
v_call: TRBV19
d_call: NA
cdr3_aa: CASSDLINSPLHF

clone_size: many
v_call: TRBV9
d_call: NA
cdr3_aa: CASSVSGAYGYTF

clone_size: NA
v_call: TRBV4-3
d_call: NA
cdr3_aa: CASSQDRGGAGPGPEQFF

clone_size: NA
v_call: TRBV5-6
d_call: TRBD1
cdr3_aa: CASRSGQVYHHGYTF

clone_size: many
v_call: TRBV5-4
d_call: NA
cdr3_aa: CASSLGQGVYGYTF

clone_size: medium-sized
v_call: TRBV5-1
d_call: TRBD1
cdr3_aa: CASSAQGQGSGNTIYF

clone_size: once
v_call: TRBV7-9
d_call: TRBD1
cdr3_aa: CASSLFPGTGINYGYTF

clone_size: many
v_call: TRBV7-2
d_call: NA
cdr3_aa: CASSLVTNTDTQYF

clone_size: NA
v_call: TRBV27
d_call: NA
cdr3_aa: CSTSLSANYEQYF

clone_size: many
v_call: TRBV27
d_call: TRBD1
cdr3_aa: CASSFLSTIGGAEQYF

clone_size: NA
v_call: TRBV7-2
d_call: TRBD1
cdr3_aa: CASSPGWTGISGNTIYF